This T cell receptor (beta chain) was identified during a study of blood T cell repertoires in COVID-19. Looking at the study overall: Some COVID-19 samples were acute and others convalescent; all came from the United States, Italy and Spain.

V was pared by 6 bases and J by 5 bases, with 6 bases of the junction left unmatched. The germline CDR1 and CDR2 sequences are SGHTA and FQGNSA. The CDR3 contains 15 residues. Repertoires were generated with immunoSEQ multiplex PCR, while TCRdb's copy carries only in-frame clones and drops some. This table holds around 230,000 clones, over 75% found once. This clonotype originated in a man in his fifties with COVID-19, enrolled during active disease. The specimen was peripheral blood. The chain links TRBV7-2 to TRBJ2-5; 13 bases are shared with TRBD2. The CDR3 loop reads CASSNGLAGVETQYF. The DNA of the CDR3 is TGTGCCAGCAGTAACGGACTAGCGGGGGTGGAGACCCAGTACTTC.